This T cell receptor (beta chain) came from a study of a mutant IDH1 vaccine in newly diagnosed glioma. Whole-study context: With temozolomide cycles, or 4-6 weeks after radiotherapy alone, vaccination was started. Beforehand, treatment had been radiotherapy, temozolomide, or both; the majority received both.

As for time point: week 23, last vaccination. Vaccination used 300 ug of mutant IDH1 20-mer peptide per dose, with topical imiquimod. The assay was immunoSEQ multiplex PCR, and TCRdb's table has in-frame clones only and misses some. The profile shows under 85,000 clones, more than 80% of them singletons. Turning to this clone: Its antigen is undetermined.

V was shortened by 6 bases and J by 0 bases, with 11 bases between the two germline ends. The germline V gene has CDR1 MNHEY and CDR2 SVGAGI. There are 14 residues in the CDR3. The clonotype comes from a woman aged 45 to 65 with glioma. This sample comprised PBMCs, obtained from a glioma patient whose treatment included an IDH1 peptide vaccine. This rearrangement joins TRBV6-5 to TRBJ1-1; D perhaps matches TRBD1 (5 bases). The CDR3 bases are TGTGCCAGCAGGGTGGGACGTATGAACACTGAAGCTTTCTTT. This codes for CASRVGRMNTEAFF.